These 15 T cell receptor beta chains share one sample of origin, sequenced in a study of CXCR3-negative and CXCR3-positive naive CD8 T cells. The libraries of TRB cDNA were prepared using 5' RACE with UMI labels. TCRdb reprocessed the 5' RACE reads and keeps a single row for each CDR3 protein, giving no DNA. The sample table includes approximately 40,000 distinct CDR3 sequences. The sequenced sample consisted of memory CD8+ T cells from blood. All receptors come from a human donor in good health. Some clones in this sample may be carry-over from other donors' samples.

CDR3 protein: CSVLRTGSYEQYF. J is TRBJ2-7 and V is TRBV29-1; TCRdb outputs TRBD1, but without DNA this stays unchecked. CDR1 is SQVTM and CDR2 is ANQGSEA in the germline V gene. CDR3 length: 13 amino acids.

This clonotype ranks as medium-sized in terms of frequency. The J gene is TRBJ1-5, the V gene TRBV28; the TRBD1 assignment by TCRdb is unverifiable without DNA. Germline V lookup: CDR1 MDHEN, CDR2 SYDVKM. CDR3 length: 17 residues. CDR3 amino acids: CASYPGAGGISNQPQHF.

The chain links TRBV28 to TRBJ1-1; TCRdb names TRBD1, which stays unverified in the absence of DNA. CDR3 length: 17 amino acids. Germline V CDR1 and CDR2: MDHEN, SYDVKM. The CDR3 loop is CASSLLTVRTPDTEAFF.

The chain carries TRBV12-3 or TRBV12-4 and TRBJ1-1. The CDR3 consists of 14 residues. The CDR3 is CASSLGGPNTEAFF.

V gene TRBV27 combines with J gene TRBJ2-7; without DNA, the TCRdb call of TRBD1 cannot be checked. CDR3 length equals 13 residues. Germline loops: CDR1 MNHEY, CDR2 SMNVEV (reference sequence). This CDR3 is CASSQQGPYEQYF.

V and J are TRBV29-1 and TRBJ2-1. The germline V gene encodes CDR1 SQVTM and CDR2 ANQGSEA. The CDR3 has 12 residues. The chain's CDR3 is CSGGTFGNEQFF.

This rearrangement joins TRBV7-8 to TRBJ1-5. The CDR3 sequence is 14 residues long. Germline V gene data show CDR1 as SGHVS and CDR2 as FQNEAQ. The CDR3 protein is CASTQREGQGPQHF.

The CDR3 sequence: CASSSELGLGETQYF. V gene TRBV7-2 combines with J gene TRBJ2-5. The CDR3 has 15 residues. Germline assignment: CDR1 SGHTA and CDR2 FQGNSA.

The gene calls are TRBV7-9 and TRBJ2-1. The CDR3 runs to 14 residues. Germline lookup yields CDR1 SEHNR and CDR2 FQNEAQ (reference sequence). The CDR3 spells CASSSQNRQHEQFF.

V is TRBV5-1 and J is TRBJ2-7. CDR3 length equals 13 residues. Looked up from germline, CDR1 is SGHRS and CDR2 is YFSETQ. CDR3 amino acids: CASGWDTTYEQYF.

The genes are TRBV6-6 and TRBJ2-1; as DNA is missing, the TRBD1 call by TCRdb cannot be tested. In germline, CDR1 is MNHNY, CDR2 SVGAGI (reference sequence). This CDR3 has 15 amino acids. Here the CDR3 reads CASSYVGGSGNEQFF.

The gene calls are TRBV12-3 or TRBV12-4 and TRBJ2-1; as DNA is missing, the TRBD1 call by TCRdb cannot be tested. The CDR3 totals 15 residues. This chain's CDR3 is CASSTGIQSYNEQFF.

V gene TRBV7-2 combines with J gene TRBJ2-1; the TCRdb D gene call, TRBD2, has no DNA to confirm it. CDR1 is SGHTA and CDR2 is FQGNSA in the germline V gene. The CDR3 is 19 amino acids. CDR3 loop: CASSPRRVKEAGGLNEQFF.

CDR3 region: CASSLSGSEGTQYF. The chain uses TRBV11-2 and TRBJ2-5. The length of the CDR3 is 14 residues. CDR1 is SGHAT and CDR2 is FQNNGV in the germline V gene.

This chain connects TRBV7-9 to TRBJ2-7; lacking DNA, the TRBD1 call made by TCRdb goes unchecked. The germline gives CDR1 SEHNR, CDR2 FQNEAQ (reference sequence). This CDR3 spans 14 amino acids. The CDR3 sequence: CASSLPPGEYEQYF.